This is a list of T cell receptor beta chains from one sample in a study of T cell changes during pregnancy in multiple sclerosis. Measured with immunoSEQ multiplex PCR; TCRdb has only the in-frame clones, and not every one. Here the sample spans about 31,000 clones, roughly 87% being singletons. Source: CD8+ T cells from peripheral blood mononuclear cells, taken before pregnancy. These receptors were collected from a female donor with multiple sclerosis, enrolled in a pregnancy study. Both conserved end residues are part of each CDR3. The D gene is left open where the match is weak. Clone size is not always given. Where it is, it says once, few, many or a class for expanded clones.

TRBD1,TRBV5-1,-,TRBJ2-7,TGCGCCAGCAGCTACGGACAGGGACAGTACGAGCAGTACTTC,CASSYGQGQYEQYF
-,TRBV4-3,-,TRBJ1-1,TGCGCCAGCAGCTCACGAATGGGCTTGAACACTGAAGCTTTCTTT,CASSSRMGLNTEAFF
-,TRBV7-7,-,TRBJ2-7,TGTGCCAGCAGCTTAGGTGTCAGGGAAAAACTTTACGAGCAGTACTTC,CASSLGVREKLYEQYF
-,TRBV16,-,TRBJ2-7,TGTGCCAGCAGCCAAGGACACAGCGAGCAGTACTTC,CASSQGHSEQYF
-,TRBV11-2,-,TRBJ1-1,TGTGCCAGCAGATTCCTCGGGAGGATGAACACTGAAGCTTTCTTT,CASRFLGRMNTEAFF
TRBD2,TRBV10-3,-,TRBJ2-1,TGTGCCATCAGTGAGTCTCGGACTAGCGGGGGATCTTCCTACAATGAGCAGTTCTTC,CAISESRTSGGSSYNEQFF
-,TRBV6-6,-,TRBJ1-1,TGTGCCAGCAGTTACAGGAGTGCTGAAGCTTTCTTT,CASSYRSAEAFF
-,TRBV5-5,-,TRBJ2-1,TGTGCCAGCAGCGCGGGGAGATCAGGACTCTCCTACAATGAGCAGTTCTTC,CASSAGRSGLSYNEQFF
TRBD2,TRBV7-2,-,TRBJ2-5,TGTGCCAGCAGCTTATGGCGGGGGGAAGAGACCCAGTACTTC,CASSLWRGEETQYF
-,TRBV7-3,-,TRBJ2-3,TGTGCCAGCAGCTTAAATCCAGGGACTAGCACAGATACGCAGTATTTT,CASSLNPGTSTDTQYF
TRBD2,TRBV4-1,-,TRBJ2-1,TGCGCCAGCAGCCAAGATGAGGAGCGGGGGTACAATGAGCAGTTCTTC,CASSQDEERGYNEQFF
TRBD2,TRBV7-3,-,TRBJ2-1,TGTGCCAGCAGCGGGACTAGCGGGAGGGACAATGAGCAGTTCTTC,CASSGTSGRDNEQFF
-,TRBV5-1,-,TRBJ2-3,TGCGCCAGCAGCCCTGGGGTTCTTCGGGAGAGCACAGATACGCAGTATTTT,CASSPGVLRESTDTQYF
-,TRBV7-4,-,TRBJ2-5,TGTGCCAGCAGCTTAAGGGCAGGACAAAGAGAGACCCAGTACTTC,CASSLRAGQRETQYF
-,TRBV19,few,TRBJ2-7,TGTGCCAGTAGTATAGATCCTATTGGCGGGAAGAGCTCCTACGAGCAGTACTTC,CASSIDPIGGKSSYEQYF
-,TRBV19,-,TRBJ2-5,TGTGCCAGCTCCGGGGTCGAGGCGGGAGAGACCCAGTACTTC,CASSGVEAGETQYF
-,TRBV6-6,-,TRBJ2-1,TGTGCCAGCAGCTCCTACAGGGTTCCCGACAATGAGCAGTTCTTC,CASSSYRVPDNEQFF
-,TRBV5-4,-,TRBJ1-2,TGTGCCAGCAGCTCGAACGGGGCAGGGGCCTATGGCTACACCTTC,CASSSNGAGAYGYTF
TRBD2,TRBV5-8,-,TRBJ2-5,TGTGCCAGCAGCCCCCGACTAGCGGGGGTCCGGGAGACCCAGTACTTC,CASSPRLAGVRETQYF
-,TRBV7-9,-,TRBJ2-2,TGTGCCAGCAGCTTGAGTCGTGGGGAGCTGTTTTTT,CASSLSRGELFF
TRBD2,TRBV27,-,TRBJ2-1,TGTGCCAGCAGTTTGGGCGGGGGGGCATTTGAGCAGTTCTTC,CASSLGGGAFEQFF
-,TRBV27,-,TRBJ2-7,TGTGCCAGCAGTTCGTCGACAGATACCTACGAGCAGTACTTC,CASSSSTDTYEQYF